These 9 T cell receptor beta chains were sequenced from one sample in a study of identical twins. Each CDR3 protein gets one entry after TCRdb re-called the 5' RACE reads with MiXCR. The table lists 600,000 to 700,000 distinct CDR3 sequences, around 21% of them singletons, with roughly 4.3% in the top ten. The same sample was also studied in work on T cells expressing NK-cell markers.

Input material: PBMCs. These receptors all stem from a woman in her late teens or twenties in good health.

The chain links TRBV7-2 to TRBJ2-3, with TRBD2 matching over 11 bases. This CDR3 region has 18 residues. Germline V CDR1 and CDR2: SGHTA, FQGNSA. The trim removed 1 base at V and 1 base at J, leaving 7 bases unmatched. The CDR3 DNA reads TGTGCCAGCAGCTTAGGGCCGGGACTAGCGGCGGGCACAGATACGCAGTATTTT. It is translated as CASSLGPGLAAGTDTQYF.

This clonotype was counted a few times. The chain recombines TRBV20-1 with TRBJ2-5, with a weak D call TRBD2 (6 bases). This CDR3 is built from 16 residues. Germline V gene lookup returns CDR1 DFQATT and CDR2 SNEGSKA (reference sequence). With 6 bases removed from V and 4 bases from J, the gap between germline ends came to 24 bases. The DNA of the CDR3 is TGCAGTGCCCCGGGATGGGGACTCATGGAGTTAGAGACCCAGTACTTC. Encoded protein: CSAPGWGLMELETQYF.

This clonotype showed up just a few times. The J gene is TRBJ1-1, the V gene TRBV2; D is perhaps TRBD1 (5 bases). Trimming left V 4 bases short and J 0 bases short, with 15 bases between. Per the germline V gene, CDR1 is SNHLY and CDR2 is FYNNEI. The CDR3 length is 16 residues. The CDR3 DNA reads TGTGCCAGCAGTGTTGGCGGACACCCTTTGAACACTGAAGCTTTCTTT. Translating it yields CASSVGGHPLNTEAFF.

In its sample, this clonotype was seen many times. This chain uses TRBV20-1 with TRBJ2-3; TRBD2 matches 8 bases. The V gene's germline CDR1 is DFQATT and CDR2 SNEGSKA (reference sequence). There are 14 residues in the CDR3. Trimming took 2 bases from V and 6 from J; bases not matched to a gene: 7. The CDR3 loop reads CSARREGRLDTQYF. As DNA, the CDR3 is TGCAGTGCTAGACGGGAGGGCCGTCTTGATACGCAGTATTTT.

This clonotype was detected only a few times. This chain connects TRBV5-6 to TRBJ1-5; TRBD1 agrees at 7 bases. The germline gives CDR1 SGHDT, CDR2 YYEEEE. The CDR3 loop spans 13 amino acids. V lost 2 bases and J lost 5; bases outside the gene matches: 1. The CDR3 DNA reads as TGTGCCAGCAGCTTACAGGGGCATCAGCCCCAGCATTTT. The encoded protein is CASSLQGHQPQHF.

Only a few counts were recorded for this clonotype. CDR3 protein: CASSGTSGGVNEQFF. The CDR3 coding sequence is TGTGCCAGCAGCGGGACTAGCGGGGGGGTCAATGAGCAGTTCTTC. This rearrangement joins TRBV9 to TRBJ2-1; 15 nucleotides agree with TRBD2. The J segment lost 6 bases and the V segment lost 3 bases, leaving 1 base of the junction unmatched. The germline V gene has CDR1 SGDLS and CDR2 YYNGEE. CDR3 length equals 15 residues. The complete variable domain, with remaining parts taken from reference TRBV9 and TRBJ2-1, reads DSGVTQTPKHLITATGQRVTLRCSPRSGDLSVYWYQQSLDQGLQFLIQYYNGEERAKGNILERFSAQQFPDLHSELNLSSLELGDSALYFCASSGTSGGVNEQFFGPGTRLTVL.

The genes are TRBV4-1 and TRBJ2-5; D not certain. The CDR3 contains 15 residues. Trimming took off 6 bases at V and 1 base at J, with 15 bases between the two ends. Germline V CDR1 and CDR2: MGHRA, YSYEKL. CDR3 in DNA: TGCGCCAGCAGACGCGCCGGGTTTGGCCAAGAGACCCAGTACTTC. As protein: CASRRAGFGQETQYF.

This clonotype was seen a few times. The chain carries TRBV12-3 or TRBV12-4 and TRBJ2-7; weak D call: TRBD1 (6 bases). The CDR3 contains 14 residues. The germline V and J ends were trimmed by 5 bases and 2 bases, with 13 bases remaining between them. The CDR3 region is CASSQQGLTYEQYF. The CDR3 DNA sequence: TGTGCCAGCAGTCAACAGGGTCTTACCTACGAGCAGTACTTC.

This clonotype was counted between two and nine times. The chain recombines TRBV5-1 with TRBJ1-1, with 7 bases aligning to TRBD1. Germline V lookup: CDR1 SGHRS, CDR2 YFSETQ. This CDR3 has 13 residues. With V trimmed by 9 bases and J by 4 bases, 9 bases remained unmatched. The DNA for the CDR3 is TGCGCCACCTCGTCGACAGGGTTCACTGAAGCTTTCTTT. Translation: CATSSTGFTEAFF. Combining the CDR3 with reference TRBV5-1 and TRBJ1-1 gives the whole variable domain KAGVTQTPRYLIKTRGQQVTLSCSPISGHRSVSWYQQTPGQGLQFLFEYFSETQRNKGNFPGRFSGRQFSNSRSEMNVSTLELGDSALYLCATSSTGFTEAFFGQGTRLTVV.